One and the same sample provided the 25 T cell receptor beta chains below, sequenced in a study of blood T cell repertoires in COVID-19. Assay used: immunoSEQ multiplex PCR; TCRdb lists only in-frame clones, some missing. The table lists about 83,000 clones, around 80% of them singletons. Source material: peripheral blood. The receptors stem from a woman older than 75 with acute or convalescent COVID-19.

The chain combines TRBV28 with TRBJ1-3, with 7 bases that match TRBD1. Trimming removed 11 bases from V and 4 bases from J; junction bases left unmatched: 5. The germline CDR1 and CDR2 sequences are MDHEN and SYDVKM. The CDR3 has 12 amino acids. CDR3 protein: CAVNRGGNTIYF. The CDR3 nucleotides are TGTGCCGTAAACAGGGGCGGAAACACCATATATTTT.

J is TRBJ2-4 and V is TRBV5-6; 11 bases agree with TRBD2. CDR1 and CDR2 from the germline V gene are SGHDT and YYEEEE. This CDR3 has 17 amino acids. V was clipped by 3 bases and J by 0 bases; unmatched bases: 5. CDR3 nucleotide sequence: TGTGCCAGCAGCTACCTAGCGGGGGGAGTAGCCAAAAACATTCAGTACTTC. Its translation: CASSYLAGGVAKNIQYF.

This rearrangement joins TRBV6-4 to TRBJ1-6; perhaps TRBD1 as D (5 bases). Germline V gene sequence: CDR1 MRHNA, CDR2 SNTAGT. This CDR3 contains 14 residues. V shed 3 bases and J shed 6 bases, with 9 bases lying between them. In DNA, the CDR3 is TGTGCCAGCAGTGATCGGAGGGGTAATTCACCCCTCCACTTT. Its translation: CASSDRRGNSPLHF.

This rearrangement joins TRBV12-5 to TRBJ2-6, with no clear D. This CDR3 has 13 amino acids. V lost 3 bases to trimming and J lost 3 bases, with 3 bases between them. The germline gives CDR1 LGHNT, CDR2 FRNRAP. DNA for the CDR3: TGTGCTAGTGGTTTCCTTGGGGCCAACGTCCTGACTTTC. Translated: CASGFLGANVLTF. The full variable domain, with the rest looked up from reference TRBV12-5 and TRBJ2-6, is DARVTQTPRHKVTEMGQEVTMRCQPILGHNTVFWYRQTMMQGLELLAYFRNRAPLDDSGMPKDRFSAEMPDATLATLKIQPSEPRDSAVYFCASGFLGANVLTFGAGSRLTVL.

The rearrangement uses TRBV6-5 and TRBJ1-5; D perhaps matches TRBD1 (5 bases). The CDR3 consists of 15 residues. Trimming removed 6 bases from V and 0 bases from J, with 12 bases in between. Germline CDR1 MNHEY, CDR2 SVGAGI. CDR3: CASRNGQTSNQPQHF. The DNA for the CDR3 is TGTGCCAGCAGGAACGGACAAACTAGCAATCAGCCCCAGCATTTT.

This chain uses TRBV7-2 with TRBJ2-7; possible D gene TRBD1, 6 bases. CDR1 and CDR2 (germline): SGHTA, FQGNSA. This CDR3 contains 14 residues. The V end lost 5 bases, the J end lost 0 bases, and 11 bases lay between the germline ends. The CDR3 DNA follows: TGTGCCAGCAGCCTTGACAGGCGCTCCTACGAGCAGTACTTC. Amino acids: CASSLDRRSYEQYF.

The rearrangement uses TRBV6-1 and TRBJ1-5, with a possible D match to TRBD1 (6 bases). V lost 1 base and J 3 bases, leaving 10 bases between the germline ends. The CDR3 has 15 residues. Per the germline V gene, CDR1 is MNHNS and CDR2 is SASEGT. This chain's CDR3 is CASSEGQGLNQPQHF. The CDR3 nucleotides are TGTGCCAGCAGTGAAGGTCAGGGGCTCAATCAGCCCCAGCATTTT.

This chain links TRBV7-9 with TRBJ1-2, with 7 bases lining up with TRBD1. Germline V lookup: CDR1 SEHNR, CDR2 FQNEAQ (reference sequence). This CDR3 has 14 amino acids. J gave up 2 bases and V 3 bases, and 3 bases lay outside the gene matches. The CDR3 protein is CASSFGGQNYGYTF. In DNA form, the CDR3 reads TGTGCCAGCAGCTTCGGGGGACAGAACTATGGCTACACCTTC.

This sequence joins TRBV30 and TRBJ2-1, with a tentative D call TRBD2 (6 bases). The CDR3 contains 16 residues. V was cut by 3 bases and J by 0 bases, with 15 bases left in between. Germline CDR1 GTSNPN, CDR2 SVGIG (reference sequence). The CDR3, as DNA: TGTGCCTGGAGCCCCCGCCGGGGGAGCTCCTACAATGAGCAGTTCTTC. Amino acid sequence: CAWSPRRGSSYNEQFF.

In its sample, this clone was seen once. This rearrangement joins TRBV4-1 to TRBJ2-7; D not resolved. V was shortened by 1 base and J by 2 bases, with 9 bases between the two germline ends. Germline V lookup: CDR1 MGHRA, CDR2 YSYEKL. The CDR3 extends over 14 amino acids. CDR3 nucleotide sequence: TGCGCCAGCAGCCAAGGTACTACGACCTACGAGCAGTACTTC. The encoded protein is CASSQGTTTYEQYF.

This chain joins TRBV10-1 and TRBJ2-1; D is ambiguous. The V and J ends lost 3 bases and 0 bases respectively, with 6 bases between them. There are 14 residues in the CDR3. From germline, CDR1 is WNHNN and CDR2 SYGVQD (reference sequence). CDR3 bases: TGCGCCAGCAGTGACACTGGCTCCTACAATGAGCAGTTCTTC. Translated, it gives CASSDTGSYNEQFF.

The V call is TRBV3-1 (or the pseudogene TRBV3-2), the J call TRBJ1-4, with D uncertain. The CDR3 runs to 11 residues. The germline CDR1 and CDR2 sequences are LGHDT and YNNKEL (reference sequence). V lost 4 bases and J 8 bases, leaving 5 bases between the germline ends. The CDR3 DNA reads TGTGCCAGCAGCCGTTCGGAAAAACTGTTTTTT. Its protein product is CASSRSEKLFF.

The table lists this clone with a few counts. This chain connects TRBV6-5 to TRBJ1-5; a possible D gene is TRBD1 (6 bases). Germline V CDR1 and CDR2: MNHEY, SVGAGI. Between the trimmed V and J ends, which lost 5 bases and 3 bases, there was a span of 8 bases. The CDR3 extends over 13 amino acids. CDR3 DNA sequence: TGTGCCAGCAGTAGGGACACCAATCAGCCCCAGCATTTT. Its protein product is CASSRDTNQPQHF.

V gene TRBV5-1 combines with J gene TRBJ1-5; D gene uncertain. CDR3 length equals 15 residues. Trimming left V 4 bases short and J 0 bases short, with 11 bases between. CDR1 is SGHRS, CDR2 YFSETQ, per germline. CDR3 nucleotide sequence: TGCGCCAGCAGCAAGGGAGACCATAGCAATCAGCCCCAGCATTTT. Translation gives CASSKGDHSNQPQHF. The full variable domain, its missing parts supplied by reference TRBV5-1 and TRBJ1-5, is KAGVTQTPRYLIKTRGQQVTLSCSPISGHRSVSWYQQTPGQGLQFLFEYFSETQRNKGNFPGRFSGRQFSNSRSEMNVSTLELGDSALYLCASSKGDHSNQPQHFGDGTRLSIL.

The chain links TRBV7-2 to TRBJ2-7; D might be TRBD2 (6 bases). V lost 3 bases and J lost 4, with 13 bases in between. The CDR3 covers 14 residues. Germline CDR1 and CDR2: SGHTA and FQGNSA. Here the CDR3 reads CASSFDRGRYEQYF. CDR3 bases: TGTGCCAGCAGCTTTGACCGTGGGAGGTACGAGCAGTACTTC.

V usage is TRBV6-5 and J usage is TRBJ1-2; no clear D gene. V was pared by 7 bases and J by 8 bases, with 20 bases between. Germline V gene data show CDR1 as MNHEY and CDR2 as SVGAGI. The CDR3 covers 14 residues. CDR3 nucleotides: TGTGCCAGCACCCAAAGGGAGGGTTCGGGGGGCTACACCTTC. This translates into CASTQREGSGGYTF.

The V call is TRBV4-2, the J call TRBJ2-5; TRBD2 agrees at 8 bases. Per the germline V gene, CDR1 is LGHNA and CDR2 is YNFKEQ. The CDR3 consists of 17 residues. The trim removed 1 base at V and 6 bases at J, leaving 13 bases unmatched. The CDR3 sequence: CASSQVVGGGLGKTQYF. CDR3 sequence (DNA): TGTGCCAGCAGCCAAGTCGTGGGCGGGGGGCTGGGAAAGACCCAGTACTTC.

This clone was seen a few times. Other DNA sequences in this specimen translate into the identical CDR3. V is TRBV3-1 (or the pseudogene TRBV3-2) and J is TRBJ2-7; tentative D call: TRBD2 (5 bases). CDR1 and CDR2 from the germline V gene are LGHDT and YNNKEL (reference sequence). Trimming cost V 0 bases and J 6 bases, with 9 bases left between them. The CDR3 runs 13 residues. The CDR3 DNA follows: TGTGCCAGCAGCCAAGACCGAGGGCTCGAGCAGTACTTC. Translated, it gives CASSQDRGLEQYF.

The chain couples TRBV19 to TRBJ1-2; 7 bases match TRBD1. Unmatched junction bases numbered 9, after V lost 5 bases and J lost 6 bases. In germline, CDR1 is LNHDA, CDR2 SQIVND (reference sequence). The length of the CDR3 is 14 residues. The CDR3: CASSLRTGLNGYTF. CDR3 nucleotide sequence: TGTGCCAGTAGTCTCCGGACAGGTTTGAATGGCTACACCTTC.

This clone was observed once. V and J are TRBV13 and TRBJ2-1, with D possibly TRBD2 on 6 matching bases. CDR1 and CDR2 from the germline V gene are PRHDT and FYEKMQ (reference sequence). Trimming shortened V by 5 bases and J by 7 bases, and 18 bases separated the two germline ends. CDR3 length equals 15 residues. DNA for the CDR3: TGTGCCAGCAGCCCTCGGCGGGACCTGCTAAATGAGCAGTTCTTC. Amino acid sequence: CASSPRRDLLNEQFF.

The gene calls are TRBV30 and TRBJ1-6; TRBD1 agrees at 7 bases. The CDR3 contains 15 residues. Germline V CDR1 and CDR2: GTSNPN, SVGIG (reference sequence). Trimming cost V 0 bases and J 6 bases; bases outside gene matches: 5. CDR3 sequence (DNA): TGTGCCTGGAGTGTTTTCGGGACAGTTAATTCACCCCTCCACTTT. Encoded protein: CAWSVFGTVNSPLHF.

V gene TRBV7-8 combines with J gene TRBJ2-7; 7 nucleotides agree with TRBD1. The germline gives CDR1 SGHVS, CDR2 FQNEAQ. With V trimmed by 5 bases and J by 4 bases, 8 bases remained unmatched. CDR3 length equals 14 residues. CDR3 bases: TGTGCCAGCAGCCCCCGACAGGGCGGTTACGAGCAGTACTTC. Protein sequence: CASSPRQGGYEQYF.

This clone came up a few times. The rearrangement uses TRBV19 and TRBJ1-2; 8 bases line up with TRBD1. J was trimmed by 3 bases and V by 5 bases; bases with no gene match: 8. The CDR3 is made up of 15 amino acids. The germline V gene has CDR1 LNHDA and CDR2 SQIVND (reference sequence). In nucleotides, the CDR3 is TGTGCCAGTAGTCCTCGGACAGGGTGGGACTATGGCTACACCTTC. Amino acids: CASSPRTGWDYGYTF.

CDR3 in DNA: TGTGCCAGCAGCTCCCGGACAGGGACTATCTATGAGCAGTTCTTC. Its translation: CASSSRTGTIYEQFF. The chain couples TRBV7-9 to TRBJ2-1, with a possible D match to TRBD1 (8 bases). V lost 4 bases to trimming and J lost 8 bases, with 18 bases between them. CDR1 SEHNR and CDR2 FQNEAQ come from the germline V gene (reference sequence). The CDR3 spans 15 residues.

The chain carries TRBV4-2 and TRBJ2-5, with 7 positions matching TRBD2. CDR3 size: 16 residues. Germline V gives CDR1 LGHNA, CDR2 YNFKEQ. After removal of 1 base from V and 5 bases from J, the junction contained 10 bases not matched to a gene. The CDR3 DNA reads TGTGCCAGCAGCCAAGCGGGGAAGAGGGAGGGCGAGACCCAGTACTTC. It specifies CASSQAGKREGETQYF.